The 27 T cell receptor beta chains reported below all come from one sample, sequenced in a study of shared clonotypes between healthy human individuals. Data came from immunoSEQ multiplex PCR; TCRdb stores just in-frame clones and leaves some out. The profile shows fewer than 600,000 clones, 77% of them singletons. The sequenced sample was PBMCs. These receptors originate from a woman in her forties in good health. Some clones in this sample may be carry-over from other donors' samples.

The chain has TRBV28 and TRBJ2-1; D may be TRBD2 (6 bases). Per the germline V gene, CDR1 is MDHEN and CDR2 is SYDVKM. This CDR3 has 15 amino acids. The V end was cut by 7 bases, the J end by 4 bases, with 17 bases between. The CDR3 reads CASTPAGLSYNEQFF. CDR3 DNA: TGTGCCAGCACCCCCGCGGGACTCTCTTACAATGAGCAGTTCTTC.

The CDR3 loop reads CATAGTWYF. The CDR3 coding sequence is TGTGCCACCGCCGGGACATGGTACTTC. V is TRBV16 and J is TRBJ2-7; maybe TRBD1 (6 bases). Germline V gene lookup returns CDR1 KGHSY and CDR2 FQNENV. V was pared by 10 bases and J by 12 bases, with 13 bases between. The CDR3 is made up of 9 amino acids.

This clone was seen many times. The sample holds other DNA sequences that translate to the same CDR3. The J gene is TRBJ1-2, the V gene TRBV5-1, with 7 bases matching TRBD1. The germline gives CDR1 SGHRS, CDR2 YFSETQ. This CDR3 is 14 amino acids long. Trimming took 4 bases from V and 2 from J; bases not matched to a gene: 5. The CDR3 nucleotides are TGCGCCAGCAGCCCGCAGGGGGGAAACTATGGCTACACCTTC. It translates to CASSPQGGNYGYTF.

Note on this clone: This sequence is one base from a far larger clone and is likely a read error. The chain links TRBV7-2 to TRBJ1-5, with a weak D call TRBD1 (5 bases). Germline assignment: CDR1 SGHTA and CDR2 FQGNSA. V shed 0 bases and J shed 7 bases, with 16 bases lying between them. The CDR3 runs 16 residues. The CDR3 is CASSLALGGNNQPQHF. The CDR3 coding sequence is TGTGCCAGCAGCTTAGCCTTGGGGGGGAATAACCAGCCCCAGCATTTT.

CDR3 coding DNA: TGTGCCAGCACCAGGGGGCCGAACACCGGGGAGCTGTTTTTT. Translation gives CASTRGPNTGELFF. V usage is TRBV6-5 and J usage is TRBJ2-2, with 8 bases that match TRBD1. Germline CDR1 and CDR2: MNHEY and SVGAGI. The CDR3 has 14 residues. V was pared by 7 bases and J by 0 bases, with 1 base of the junction left unmatched.

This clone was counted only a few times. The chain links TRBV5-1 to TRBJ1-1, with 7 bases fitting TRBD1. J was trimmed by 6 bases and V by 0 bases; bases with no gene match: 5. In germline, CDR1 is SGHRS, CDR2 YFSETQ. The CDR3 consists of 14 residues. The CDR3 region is CASSLGQGGSEAFF. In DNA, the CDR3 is TGCGCCAGCAGCTTGGGACAGGGTGGTTCTGAAGCTTTCTTT.

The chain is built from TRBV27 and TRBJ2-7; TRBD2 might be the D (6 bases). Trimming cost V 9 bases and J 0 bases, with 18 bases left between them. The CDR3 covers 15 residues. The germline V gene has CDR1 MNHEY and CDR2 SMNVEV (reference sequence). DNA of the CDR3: TGTGCCAGTAGGGAGAGGAGGGCAAGCTCCTACGAGCAGTACTTC. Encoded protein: CASRERRASSYEQYF.

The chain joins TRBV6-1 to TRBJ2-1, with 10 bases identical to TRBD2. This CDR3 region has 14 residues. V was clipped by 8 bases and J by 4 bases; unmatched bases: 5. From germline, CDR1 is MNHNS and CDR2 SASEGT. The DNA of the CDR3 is TGTGCCAGCGGCCTACTAGCGGGGTACAATGAGCAGTTCTTC. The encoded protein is CASGLLAGYNEQFF.

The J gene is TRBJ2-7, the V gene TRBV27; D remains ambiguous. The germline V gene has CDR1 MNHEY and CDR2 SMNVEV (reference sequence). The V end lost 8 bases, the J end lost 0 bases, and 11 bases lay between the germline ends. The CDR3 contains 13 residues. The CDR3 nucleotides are TGTGCCAGCTCCAGATTTAGCTCCTACGAGCAGTACTTC. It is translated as CASSRFSSYEQYF.

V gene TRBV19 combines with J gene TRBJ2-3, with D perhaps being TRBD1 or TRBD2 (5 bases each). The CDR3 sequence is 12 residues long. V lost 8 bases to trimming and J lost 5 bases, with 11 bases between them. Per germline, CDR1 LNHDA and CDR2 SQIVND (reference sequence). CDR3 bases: TGTGCCAGTGGGGCCGGAGGAGATACGCAGTATTTT. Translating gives CASGAGGDTQYF.

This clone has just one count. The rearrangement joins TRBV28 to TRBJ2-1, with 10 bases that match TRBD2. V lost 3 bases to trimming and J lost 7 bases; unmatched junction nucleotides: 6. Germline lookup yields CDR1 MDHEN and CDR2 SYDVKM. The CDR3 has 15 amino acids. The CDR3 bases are TGTGCCAGCAGTTTGGCCCTAGCGGGAGCGAATGAGCAGTTCTTC. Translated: CASSLALAGANEQFF.

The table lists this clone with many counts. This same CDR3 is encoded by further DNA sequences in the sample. The CDR3 loop is CASTVNGGINNEQFF. For the CDR3, the DNA is TGTGCCTCCACCGTGAACGGCGGGATCAACAATGAGCAGTTCTTC. The chain is built from TRBV30 and TRBJ2-1; TRBD2 is a possible D gene (6 bases). The length of the CDR3 is 15 residues. Germline values: CDR1 GTSNPN, CDR2 SVGIG (reference sequence). Trimming took off 7 bases at V and 5 bases at J, with 21 bases between the two ends.

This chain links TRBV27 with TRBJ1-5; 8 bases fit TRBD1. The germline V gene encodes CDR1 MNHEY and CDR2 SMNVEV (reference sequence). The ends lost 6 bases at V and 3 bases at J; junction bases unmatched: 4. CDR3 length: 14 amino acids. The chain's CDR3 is CASRRTGPNQPQHF. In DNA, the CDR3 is TGTGCCAGCAGACGGACAGGGCCCAATCAGCCCCAGCATTTT.

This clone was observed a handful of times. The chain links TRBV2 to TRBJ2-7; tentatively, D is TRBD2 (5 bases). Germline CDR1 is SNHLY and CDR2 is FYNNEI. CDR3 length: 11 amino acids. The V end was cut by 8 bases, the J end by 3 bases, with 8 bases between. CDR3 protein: CASGRGYEQYF. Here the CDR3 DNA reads TGTGCCAGCGGACGGGGCTACGAGCAGTACTTC. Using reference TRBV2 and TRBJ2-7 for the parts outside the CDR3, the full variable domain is EPEVTQTPSHQVTQMGQEVILRCVPISNHLYFYWYRQILGQKVEFLVSFYNNEISEKSEIFDDQFSVERPDGSNFTLKIRSTKLEDSAMYFCASGRGYEQYFGPGTRLTVT.

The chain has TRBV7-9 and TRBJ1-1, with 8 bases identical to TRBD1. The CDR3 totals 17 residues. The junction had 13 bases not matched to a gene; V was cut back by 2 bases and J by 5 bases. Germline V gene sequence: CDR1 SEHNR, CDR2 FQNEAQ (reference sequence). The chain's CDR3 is CASSLQMYRGLRTEAFF. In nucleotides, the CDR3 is TGTGCCAGCAGCTTACAAATGTACAGGGGGTTGAGAACTGAAGCTTTCTTT.

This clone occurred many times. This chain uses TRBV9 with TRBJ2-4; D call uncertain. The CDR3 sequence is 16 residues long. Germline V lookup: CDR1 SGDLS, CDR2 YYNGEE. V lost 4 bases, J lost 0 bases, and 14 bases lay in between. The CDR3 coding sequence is TGTGCCAGCAGCCCCCGGGCGACATTAGCCAAAAACATTCAGTACTTC. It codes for CASSPRATLAKNIQYF.

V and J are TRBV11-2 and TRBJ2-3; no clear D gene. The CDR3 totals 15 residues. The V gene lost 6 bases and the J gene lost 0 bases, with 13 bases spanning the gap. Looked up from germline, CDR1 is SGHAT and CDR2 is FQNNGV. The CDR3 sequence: CASRLSTSSTDTQYF. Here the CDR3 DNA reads TGTGCCAGCAGGTTAAGTACCAGCAGCACAGATACGCAGTATTTT.

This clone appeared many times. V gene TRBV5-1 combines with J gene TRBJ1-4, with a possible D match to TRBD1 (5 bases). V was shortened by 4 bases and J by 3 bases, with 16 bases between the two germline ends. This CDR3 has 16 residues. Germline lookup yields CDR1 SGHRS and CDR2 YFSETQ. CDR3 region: CASSGDYYSPNEKLFF. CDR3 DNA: TGCGCCAGCAGCGGGGACTACTACTCACCTAATGAAAAACTGTTTTTT.

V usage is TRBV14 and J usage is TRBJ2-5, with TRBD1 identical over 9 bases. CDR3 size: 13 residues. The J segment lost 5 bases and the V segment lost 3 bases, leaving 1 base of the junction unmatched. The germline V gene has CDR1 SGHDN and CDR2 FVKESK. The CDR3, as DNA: TGTGCCAGCAGCCAGGGGACAGGGGAGACCCAGTACTTC. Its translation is CASSQGTGETQYF.

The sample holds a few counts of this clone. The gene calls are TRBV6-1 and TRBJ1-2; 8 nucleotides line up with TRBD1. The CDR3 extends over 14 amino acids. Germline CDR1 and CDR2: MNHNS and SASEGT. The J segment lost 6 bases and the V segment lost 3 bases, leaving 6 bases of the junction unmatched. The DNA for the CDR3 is TGTGCCAGCAGTGATAGAGGGGACAGGAATGGCTACACCTTC. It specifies CASSDRGDRNGYTF.

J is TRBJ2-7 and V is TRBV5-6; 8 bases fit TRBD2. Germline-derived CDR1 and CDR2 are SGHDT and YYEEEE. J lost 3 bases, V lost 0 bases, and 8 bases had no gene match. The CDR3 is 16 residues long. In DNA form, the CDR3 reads TGTGCCAGCAGCTTGGTCGGTAGCGGGAAGTACTACGAGCAGTACTTC. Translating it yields CASSLVGSGKYYEQYF.

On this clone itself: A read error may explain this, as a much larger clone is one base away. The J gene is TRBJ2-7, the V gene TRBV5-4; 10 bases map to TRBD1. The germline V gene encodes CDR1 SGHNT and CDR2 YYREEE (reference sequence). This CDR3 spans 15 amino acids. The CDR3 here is CTSSSPRDRGSGKYF. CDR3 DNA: TGTACCAGCAGTTCACCCCGGGACAGGGGCTCCGGAAAGTACTTC.

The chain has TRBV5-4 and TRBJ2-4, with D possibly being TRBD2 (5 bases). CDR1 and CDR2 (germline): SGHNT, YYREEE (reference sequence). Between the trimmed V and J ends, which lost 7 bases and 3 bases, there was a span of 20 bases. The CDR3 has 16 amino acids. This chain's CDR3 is CASSPGGLTGKNIQYF. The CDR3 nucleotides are TGTGCCAGCTCTCCTGGCGGGCTCACGGGCAAAAACATTCAGTACTTC.

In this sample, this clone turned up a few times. CDR3 coding DNA: TGTGCCAGCAGCGCGACAGGGTTAAACTATGGCTACACCTTC. It yields the protein CASSATGLNYGYTF. This sequence joins TRBV5-4 and TRBJ1-2; 7 bases align to TRBD1. Germline-derived CDR1 and CDR2 are SGHNT and YYREEE (reference sequence). There are 14 residues in the CDR3. The ends lost 4 bases at V and 2 bases at J; junction bases unmatched: 5.

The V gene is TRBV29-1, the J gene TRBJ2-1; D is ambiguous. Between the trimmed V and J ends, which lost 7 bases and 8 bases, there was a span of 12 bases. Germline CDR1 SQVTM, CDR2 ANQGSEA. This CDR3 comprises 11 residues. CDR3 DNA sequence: TGCAGCGGTTTAGAGAGTTATGAGCAGTTCTTC. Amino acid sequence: CSGLESYEQFF.

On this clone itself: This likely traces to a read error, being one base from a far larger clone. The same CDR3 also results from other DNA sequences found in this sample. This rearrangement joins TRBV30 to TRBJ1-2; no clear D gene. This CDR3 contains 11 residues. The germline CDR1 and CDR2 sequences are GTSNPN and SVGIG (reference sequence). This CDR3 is CARSSPADYTF. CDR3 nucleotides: TGTGCCCGGAGTTCTCCCGCGGACTACACCTTC. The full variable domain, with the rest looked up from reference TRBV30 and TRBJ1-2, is SQTIHQWPATLVQPVGSPLSLECTVEGTSNPNLYWYRQAAGRGLQLLFYSVGIGQISSEVPQNLSASRPQDRQFILSSKKLLLSDSGFYLCARSSPADYTFGSGTRLTVV.

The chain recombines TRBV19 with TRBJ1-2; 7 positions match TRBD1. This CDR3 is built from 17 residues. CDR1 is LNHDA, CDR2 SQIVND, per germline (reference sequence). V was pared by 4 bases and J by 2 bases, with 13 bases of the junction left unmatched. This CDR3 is CASSTGRTARGNYGYTF. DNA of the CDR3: TGTGCCAGTAGTACGGGAAGGACAGCCAGGGGGAACTATGGCTACACCTTC.